Listed below are T cell receptor beta chains from one sample, sequenced in a study of T cells in Graves' hyperthyroidism and ophthalmopathy. Each CDR3 protein is one row after TCRdb ran MiXCR on the multiplex PCR reads. Here the sample spans 390,000 or so distinct CDR3 sequences, roughly 14% being singletons. Input material: blood. These receptors were taken from a young man with Graves' ophthalmopathy. The conserved cysteine and the conserved F or W are not part of the CDR3 here. D genes are given only for firm matches.

d_call j_call v_call cdr3_length cdr3_aa
TRBD2 TRBJ2-7 TRBV6-2/TRBV6-3 12 ASSYLAGPYEQY
. TRBJ2-1 TRBV6-1 13 ASRRQAAAYNEQF
TRBD2 TRBJ2-3 TRBV6-5 15 ASSYPTSGAYTDTQY
. TRBJ2-3 TRBV14 13 ASSPQEDSADTQY
TRBD1 TRBJ1-5 TRBV30 11 AWTGGVNQPQH
TRBD2 TRBJ2-7 TRBV20-1 13 SANHRAGGPYEQY
. TRBJ2-7 TRBV29-1 12 SVVGTGYSYEQY
TRBD2 TRBJ2-7 TRBV7-9 13 ASSSRLAGSYEQY
TRBD1 TRBJ2-7 TRBV20-1 13 SARDPRQGFYEQY
TRBD1 TRBJ2-7 TRBV20-1 11 SARPQGAYEQY
. TRBJ2-7 TRBV14 12 ASSQDSQDYEQY
. TRBJ2-5 TRBV6-5 14 ASSYSLGWAQETQY
. TRBJ1-1 TRBV5-1 14 ASSLEGGQANTEAF
. TRBJ1-6 TRBV30 11 AWTQAGNSPLH
. TRBJ2-5 TRBV3-1 13 ASSQSRTAQETQY
. TRBJ2-3 TRBV5-1 13 ASSPYGRVTDTQY
TRBD1 TRBJ2-7 TRBV5-1 13 ASSLGDRNSYEQY
TRBD1 TRBJ2-3 TRBV24-1 13 ATSSDRGRTDTQY
. TRBJ2-7 TRBV5-1 12 ASSLVRESREQY
TRBD1 TRBJ1-2 TRBV29-1 10 SGRTGIEGYT
. TRBJ2-3 TRBV25-1 15 ASSEYITAGGIDTQY
. TRBJ1-5 TRBV14 12 ASSQDQFNQPQH
. TRBJ1-2 TRBV18 11 ASSPREGYGYT
TRBD1 TRBJ2-5 TRBV12-3/TRBV12-4 12 ASSLGDSQETQY
. TRBJ2-6 TRBV12-3/TRBV12-4 15 ASRQFGGPSGANVLT
. TRBJ2-3 TRBV2 11 ASRGGQGDTQY
. TRBJ2-3 TRBV6-2/TRBV6-3 13 ASSDSRGGTDTQY
. TRBJ1-1 TRBV19 11 ASTDGPNTEAF
. TRBJ2-1 TRBV12-3/TRBV12-4 12 ASSLATGVNEQF
. TRBJ2-7 TRBV5-4 12 ASSPDREVYEQY
. TRBJ1-1 TRBV29-1 8 SCTNTEAF
. TRBJ1-3 TRBV9 17 ASSVGLVGTGRSGNTIY
. TRBJ1-4 TRBV11-2 12 ASRPTGGGEKLF
. TRBJ2-3 TRBV7-3 8 ASSLSTQY
TRBD1 TRBJ2-1 TRBV5-1 15 ASSPRTGGQITLGQF
. TRBJ2-5 TRBV7-2 11 ASSFYPQETQY
. TRBJ2-7 TRBV4-1 9 ASSTLTEQY
. TRBJ1-1 TRBV11-2 13 ASSLVQGSNTEAF
. TRBJ2-3 TRBV12-3/TRBV12-4 15 ASSLDGGRRVTDTQY
. TRBJ2-7 TRBV9 10 ASSFDLGEQY
TRBD1 TRBJ2-4 TRBV2 13 ASGAGGMAKNIQY
TRBD1 TRBJ2-7 TRBV5-1 12 ASSWTGASYEQY
TRBD2 TRBJ2-5 TRBV29-1 15 SVELASGAPPQETQY
. TRBJ1-2 TRBV5-1 12 ASSLLQVEYGYT
. TRBJ2-3 TRBV4-1 13 ASSQDWDKRDTQY
TRBD1 TRBJ2-5 TRBV7-8 13 ASSLWTGQKETQY
TRBD2 TRBJ2-7 TRBV11-1 13 ASSFNGPGGREQY
TRBD2 TRBJ2-1 TRBV4-2 14 ASSQDFSGSYNEQF
TRBD2 TRBJ2-3 TRBV24-1 14 ATSRLAGGTTDTQY
TRBD2 TRBJ2-3 TRBV6-1 13 ASSYLAGPTDTQY
TRBD1 TRBJ1-1 TRBV7-9 13 ASRETGGGNTEAF
. TRBJ1-2 TRBV27 12 ASRITGSNYGYT
. TRBJ2-1 TRBV7-2 13 ASSLAWISYNEQF
TRBD2 TRBJ2-7 TRBV20-1 13 SARLGLAGSYEQY
. TRBJ1-3 TRBV5-1 12 ASSPGQPRDTIY